Presented here are 29 T cell receptor beta chains from one specimen sequenced in a study of T cells expressing NK-cell markers. TCRdb derives one entry per CDR3 protein from the 5' RACE reads, leaving out DNA. The repertoire table contains under 600,000 distinct CDR3 sequences. Sample: blood T cells: a sorted CD56 or NKG2C T cell subset, CD4+ or CD8+ T cells, or bulk PBMC T cells (not recorded which). The source of these receptors is a woman in her fifties or sixties in good health.

The rearrangement joins TRBV9 to TRBJ2-2; with no DNA, the TCRdb D assignment of TRBD2 cannot be verified. Germline V gene sequence: CDR1 SGDLS, CDR2 YYNGEE. This CDR3 has 17 residues. The CDR3: CASSGHPGRLDTGELFF.

The chain links TRBV9 to TRBJ2-2. Germline CDR1 is SGDLS and CDR2 is YYNGEE. The CDR3 covers 14 residues. The CDR3: CASSVEDVTVELFF.

The chain employs TRBV12-3 or TRBV12-4 and TRBJ1-2; TCRdb selects TRBD1, and the lack of DNA leaves this call unchecked. There are 14 residues in the CDR3. Here the CDR3 reads CASSPVLGGYGYTF.

This sequence joins TRBV11-2 and TRBJ2-3; TCRdb's D call, TRBD2, is unchecked because there is no DNA. This CDR3 contains 16 residues. The germline gives CDR1 SGHAT, CDR2 FQNNGV. This chain's CDR3 is CASSLDVAGGLGTQYF.

V gene TRBV7-3 combines with J gene TRBJ2-7; TCRdb's assignment of TRBD1 cannot be checked, as there is no DNA. The CDR3 has 12 residues. CDR1 is SGHTA and CDR2 is FQGTGA in the germline V gene. The CDR3 loop reads CASSSDRGEQYF. Full variable domain (remainder filled in from reference TRBV7-3 and TRBJ2-7): GAGVSQTPSNKVTEKGKYVELRCDPISGHTALYWYRQSLGQGPEFLIYFQGTGAADDSGLPNDRFFAVRPEGSVSTLKIQRTERGDSAVYLCASSSDRGEQYFGPGTRLTVT.

The chain links TRBV5-1 to TRBJ2-1; TCRdb gives TRBD2 as the D gene, but with no DNA this cannot be confirmed. Germline CDR1 SGHRS, CDR2 YFSETQ. The CDR3 sequence is 16 residues long. The CDR3 here is CASSLLVSRLDNEQFF.

The V gene is TRBV29-1, the J gene TRBJ1-5; TCRdb designates TRBD1, a call that cannot be tested without DNA. CDR1 is SQVTM, CDR2 ANQGSEA, per germline. This CDR3 has 14 amino acids. This CDR3 reads CSAGVGGPGEPQHF.

V gene TRBV14 combines with J gene TRBJ2-1; TCRdb selects TRBD1, and the lack of DNA leaves this call unchecked. CDR3 size: 12 residues. CDR1 SGHDN and CDR2 FVKESK come from the germline V gene. CDR3 protein: CASSRGPHEQFF.

This chain uses TRBV3-1 with TRBJ2-3; without DNA, the TCRdb call of TRBD2 cannot be checked. The CDR3 has 19 amino acids. Looked up from germline, CDR1 is LGHDT and CDR2 is YNNKEL (reference sequence). CDR3 protein: CASSQVGFGAGSMTDTQYF.

The rearrangement joins TRBV7-9 to TRBJ1-4; TCRdb's D call, TRBD1, is unchecked because there is no DNA. This CDR3 comprises 14 residues. CDR1 and CDR2 (germline): SEHNR, FQNEAQ (reference sequence). The CDR3 region is CASSLKGNGEKLFF.

The chain combines TRBV6-1 with TRBJ2-1; with no DNA, the TCRdb D assignment of TRBD2 cannot be verified. This CDR3 is built from 13 residues. CDR1 and CDR2 (germline): MNHNS, SASEGT. This CDR3 reads CASSEARGGEQFF.

V usage is TRBV29-1 and J usage is TRBJ1-2; absent DNA, TCRdb's TRBD1 call cannot be checked. Looked up from germline, CDR1 is SQVTM and CDR2 is ANQGSEA. The CDR3 is made up of 13 amino acids. The chain's CDR3 is CSVERRTGYGYTF.

The chain joins TRBV7-9 to TRBJ1-2; the TRBD1 assignment by TCRdb is unverifiable without DNA. The CDR3 contains 15 residues. Germline lookup yields CDR1 SEHNR and CDR2 FQNEAQ (reference sequence). Here the CDR3 reads CASSLAGGQTYGYTF. The full variable domain, in which reference TRBV7-9 and TRBJ1-2 provide the parts outside the CDR3, is DTGVSQNPRHKITKRGQNVTFRCDPISEHNRLYWYRQTLGQGPEFLTYFQNEAQLEKSRLLSDRFSAERPKGSFSTLEIQRTEQGDSAMYLCASSLAGGQTYGYTFGSGTRLTVV.

The rearrangement uses TRBV6-5 and TRBJ1-2. CDR1 is MNHEY, CDR2 SVGAGI, per germline. The CDR3 covers 15 residues. This CDR3 is CASSYSIKGHHGYTF.

The chain joins TRBV6-5 to TRBJ1-2; the D call of TRBD1 rests on TCRdb alone, since no DNA is present to check it. The germline V gene encodes CDR1 MNHEY and CDR2 SVGAGI. CDR3 length: 14 amino acids. The CDR3 is CASSSTQGSYGYTF.

CDR3 sequence: CASSPLRSAGRNYEQYF. The chain recombines TRBV14 with TRBJ2-7; with no DNA, the TCRdb D assignment of TRBD2 cannot be verified. There are 17 residues in the CDR3. Germline V gene data show CDR1 as SGHDN and CDR2 as FVKESK.

The chain employs TRBV25-1 and TRBJ1-3. The length of the CDR3 is 15 residues. Germline V lookup: CDR1 MGHDK, CDR2 SYGVNS. This chain's CDR3 is CASSEDHGSGNTIYF.

The rearrangement joins TRBV11-2 to TRBJ1-5; TCRdb indicates TRBD1, and absent DNA this call remains unverified. The CDR3 has 15 amino acids. CDR1 and CDR2 from the germline V gene are SGHAT and FQNNGV. The CDR3 is CASSLTGQMYQPQHF.

The gene calls are TRBV5-1 and TRBJ2-6. This CDR3 is 15 amino acids long. From germline, CDR1 is SGHRS and CDR2 YFSETQ. CDR3 sequence: CASSLYGDTANVLTF.

The gene calls are TRBV11-2 and TRBJ2-1; lacking DNA, the TRBD2 call made by TCRdb goes unchecked. The CDR3 has 17 amino acids. Per the germline V gene, CDR1 is SGHAT and CDR2 is FQNNGV. This chain's CDR3 is CASSLFHGEGGYNEQFF.

This chain uses TRBV3-1 with TRBJ2-7; TCRdb outputs TRBD2, but without DNA this stays unchecked. Per the germline V gene, CDR1 is LGHDT and CDR2 is YNNKEL (reference sequence). The CDR3 covers 14 residues. CDR3 sequence reads: CASSRTSGQREQYF.

The chain combines TRBV6-1 with TRBJ2-6. Germline CDR1 MNHNS, CDR2 SASEGT. The CDR3 totals 13 residues. The CDR3 is CASISSGANVLTF.

This chain joins TRBV5-1 and TRBJ2-1; the D call from TCRdb, TRBD2, cannot be confirmed without DNA. This CDR3 is 19 amino acids long. Looked up from germline, CDR1 is SGHRS and CDR2 is YFSETQ. The CDR3 sequence is CASSVSETSGISRYNEQFF.

This chain links TRBV27 with TRBJ2-1; TCRdb calls TRBD2, which cannot be checked without DNA. There are 13 residues in the CDR3. CDR1 and CDR2 (germline): MNHEY, SMNVEV (reference sequence). The chain's CDR3 is CASSLTSSGSRFF.

V usage is TRBV11-2 and J usage is TRBJ2-3; TCRdb reports TRBD1, a call that lacks DNA to check it against. Germline V CDR1 and CDR2: SGHAT, FQNNGV. The length of the CDR3 is 17 residues. This CDR3 is CASSLIFSGTGTDTQYF.

The chain couples TRBV6-1 to TRBJ2-2; the TCRdb call, TRBD2, lacks DNA for checking. Germline V gene sequence: CDR1 MNHNS, CDR2 SASEGT. This CDR3 has 16 amino acids. The CDR3 region is CASSSMTTPNTGELFF.

This rearrangement joins TRBV5-1 to TRBJ1-6. Germline V gene data show CDR1 as SGHRS and CDR2 as YFSETQ. CDR3 size: 14 residues. The CDR3 loop reads CASSLEPINSPLHF.

The genes are TRBV5-1 and TRBJ2-5; TCRdb designates TRBD1, a call that cannot be tested without DNA. This CDR3 has 16 residues. Per the germline V gene, CDR1 is SGHRS and CDR2 is YFSETQ. CDR3: CASRYPPDAGGETQYF.

V gene TRBV5-6 combines with J gene TRBJ2-2; the TRBD2 assignment by TCRdb is unverifiable without DNA. CDR3 length: 13 amino acids. Looked up from germline, CDR1 is SGHDT and CDR2 is YYEEEE. The CDR3 reads CASMRERTGELFF.